The present T cell receptor beta chain was sequenced within a study of T-cell memory formation after mild COVID-19. Trimming took 5 bases from V and 1 from J, leaving 11 bases between them. The CDR3 is 14 amino acids. There are a few counts of this clonotype. What it binds is not known. TCRdb re-analysed the 5' RACE reads in MiXCR, keeping a single row per CDR3 protein. The sample includes hundreds of thousands of distinct CDR3 sequences, approximately 23% of them seen just once. Study-wide findings and caveats: Unconfirmed was the SARS-CoV-2 specificity of second-wave clones that peaked on day 37. Day 15 to 85 contracting clones showed balanced CD4/CD8; day 15 to 37 expanders favored CD4+. In pre-infection memory, a portion of responding clones appeared, which suggested that cross-reactive memory joined.

This rearrangement joins TRBV12-3 or TRBV12-4 to TRBJ1-1; D is uncertain. This clonotype was sampled from an adult woman who had mild COVID-19 (a few samples of this study predate the infection). Cell type and time point are not known. Source material: PBMCs or a T cell subset sorted from them (not recorded which). The CDR3 loop reads CASSPFPGNTEAFF. The CDR3 DNA reads as TGTGCCAGCAGTCCCTTTCCGGGGAACACTGAAGCTTTCTTT.